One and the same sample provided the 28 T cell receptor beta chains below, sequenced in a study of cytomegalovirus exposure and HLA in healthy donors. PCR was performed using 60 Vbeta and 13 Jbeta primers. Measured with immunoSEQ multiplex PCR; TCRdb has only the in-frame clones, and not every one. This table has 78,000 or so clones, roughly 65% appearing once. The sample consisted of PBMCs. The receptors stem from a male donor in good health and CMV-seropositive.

In nucleotides, the CDR3 is TGTGCCAGCAGGGACAGGGTCTCCCAAGAGACCCAGTACTTC. Its translation: CASRDRVSQETQYF. The chain couples TRBV6-5 to TRBJ2-5; 8 nucleotides line up with TRBD1. This CDR3 has 14 amino acids. The J segment lost 1 base and the V segment lost 6 bases, leaving 4 bases of the junction unmatched. Germline loops: CDR1 MNHEY, CDR2 SVGAGI.

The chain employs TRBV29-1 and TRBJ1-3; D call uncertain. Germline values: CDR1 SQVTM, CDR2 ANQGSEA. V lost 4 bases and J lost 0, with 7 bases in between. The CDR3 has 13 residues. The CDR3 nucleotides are TGCAGCGTTGGGGCGCACTCTGGAAACACCATATATTTT. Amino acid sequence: CSVGAHSGNTIYF.

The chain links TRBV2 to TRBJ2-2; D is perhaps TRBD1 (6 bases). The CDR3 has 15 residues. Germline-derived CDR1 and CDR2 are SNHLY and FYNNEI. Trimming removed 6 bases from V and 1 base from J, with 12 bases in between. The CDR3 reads CASRGDTLNTGELFF. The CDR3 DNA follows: TGTGCCAGCAGAGGGGACACCCTGAACACCGGGGAGCTGTTTTTT.

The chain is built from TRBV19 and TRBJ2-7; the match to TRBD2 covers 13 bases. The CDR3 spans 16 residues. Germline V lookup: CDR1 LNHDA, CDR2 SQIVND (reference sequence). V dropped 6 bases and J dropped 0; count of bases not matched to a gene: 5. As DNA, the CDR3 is TGTGCCAGTAGGATGTGGACTAGCGGGGGCTCCTACGAGCAGTACTTC. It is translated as CASRMWTSGGSYEQYF.

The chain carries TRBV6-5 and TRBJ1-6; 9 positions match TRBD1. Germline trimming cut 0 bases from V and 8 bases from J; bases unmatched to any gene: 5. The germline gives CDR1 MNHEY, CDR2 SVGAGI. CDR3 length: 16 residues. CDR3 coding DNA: TGTGCCAGCAGTTACTCGAGGGGACAGGGAGATTCACCCCTCCACTTT. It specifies CASSYSRGQGDSPLHF.

The CDR3 nucleotides read TGTGCCAGCAGTTACCTCGGGGGGGACTCACCCCTCCACTTT. Translating gives CASSYLGGDSPLHF. The chain combines TRBV6-6 with TRBJ1-6; D is perhaps TRBD1 (5 bases). The CDR3 spans 14 residues. The germline CDR1 and CDR2 sequences are MNHNY and SVGAGI (reference sequence). The germline V and J ends were trimmed by 2 bases and 10 bases, with 12 bases remaining between them.

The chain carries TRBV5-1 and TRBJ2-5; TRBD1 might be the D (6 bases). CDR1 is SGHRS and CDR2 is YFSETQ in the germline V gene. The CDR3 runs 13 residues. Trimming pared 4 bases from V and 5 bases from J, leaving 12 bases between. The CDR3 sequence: CASSLRGSETQYF. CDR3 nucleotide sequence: TGCGCCAGCAGCCTGAGGGGGTCGGAGACCCAGTACTTC. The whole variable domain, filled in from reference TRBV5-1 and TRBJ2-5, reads KAGVTQTPRYLIKTRGQQVTLSCSPISGHRSVSWYQQTPGQGLQFLFEYFSETQRNKGNFPGRFSGRQFSNSRSEMNVSTLELGDSALYLCASSLRGSETQYFGPGTRLLVL.

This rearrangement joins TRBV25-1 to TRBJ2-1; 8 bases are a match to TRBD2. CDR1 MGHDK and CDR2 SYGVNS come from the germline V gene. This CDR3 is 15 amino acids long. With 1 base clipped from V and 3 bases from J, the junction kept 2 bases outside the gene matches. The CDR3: CASSESSGGYNEQFF. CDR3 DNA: TGTGCCAGCAGTGAATCAAGCGGGGGCTACAATGAGCAGTTCTTC.

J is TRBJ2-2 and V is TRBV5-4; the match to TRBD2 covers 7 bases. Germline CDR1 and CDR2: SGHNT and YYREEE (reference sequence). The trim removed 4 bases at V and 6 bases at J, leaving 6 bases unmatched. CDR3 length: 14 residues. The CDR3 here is CASSPPGGAGELFF. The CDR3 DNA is TGTGCCAGCAGCCCACCTGGGGGGGCCGGGGAGCTGTTTTTT.

CDR3 amino acids: CASRARGKLNQPQHF. Written as DNA, the CDR3 is TGTGCCAGTAGAGCCAGGGGGAAACTTAATCAGCCCCAGCATTTT. V usage is TRBV19 and J usage is TRBJ1-5; 7 positions match TRBD1. Germline trimming cut 6 bases from V and 4 bases from J; bases unmatched to any gene: 9. The CDR3 is made up of 15 amino acids. Germline V CDR1 and CDR2: LNHDA, SQIVND (reference sequence). Full variable domain (outside the CDR3, taken from reference TRBV19 and TRBJ1-5): DGGITQSPKYLFRKEGQNVTLSCEQNLNHDAMYWYRQDPGQGLRLIYYSQIVNDFQKGDIAEGYSVSREKKESFPLTVTSAQKNPTAFYLCASRARGKLNQPQHFGDGTRLSIL.

CDR3 sequence: CATSSGGTLHF. CDR3 bases: TGTGCCACCAGCAGCGGGGGAACCCTCCACTTT. V usage is TRBV15 and J usage is TRBJ1-6; tentative D call: TRBD1 (5 bases). V was trimmed by 3 bases and J by 14 bases, leaving 8 bases between them. Germline V gene sequence: CDR1 LNHNV, CDR2 YYDKDF (reference sequence). The CDR3 loop spans 11 amino acids. Full variable domain (outside the CDR3, taken from reference TRBV15 and TRBJ1-6): DAMVIQNPRYQVTQFGKPVTLSCSQTLNHNVMYWYQQKSSQAPKLLFHYYDKDFNNEADTPDNFQSRRPNTSFCFLDIRSPGLGDTAMYLCATSSGGTLHFGNGTRLTVT.

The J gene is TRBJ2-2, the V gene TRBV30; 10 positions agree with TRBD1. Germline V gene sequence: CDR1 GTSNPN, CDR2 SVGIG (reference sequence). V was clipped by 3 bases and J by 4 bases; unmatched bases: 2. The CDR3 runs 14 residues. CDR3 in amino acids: CAWRGDRGTGELFF. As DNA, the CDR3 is TGTGCCTGGAGGGGGGACAGGGGCACCGGGGAGCTGTTTTTT.

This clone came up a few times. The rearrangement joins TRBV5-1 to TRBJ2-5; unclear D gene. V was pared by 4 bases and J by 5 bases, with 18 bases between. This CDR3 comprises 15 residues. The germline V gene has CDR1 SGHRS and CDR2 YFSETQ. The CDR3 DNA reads TGCGCCAGCAGCCTCTTGCCGGGTCTTGGGGAGACCCAGTACTTC. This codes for CASSLLPGLGETQYF.

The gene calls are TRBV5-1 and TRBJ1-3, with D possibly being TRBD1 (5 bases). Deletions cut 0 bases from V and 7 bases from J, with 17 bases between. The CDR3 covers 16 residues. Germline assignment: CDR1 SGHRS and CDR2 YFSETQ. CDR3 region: CASSLGGTRVQNTIYF. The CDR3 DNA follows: TGCGCCAGCAGCTTGGGGGGTACCAGGGTTCAGAACACCATATATTTT.

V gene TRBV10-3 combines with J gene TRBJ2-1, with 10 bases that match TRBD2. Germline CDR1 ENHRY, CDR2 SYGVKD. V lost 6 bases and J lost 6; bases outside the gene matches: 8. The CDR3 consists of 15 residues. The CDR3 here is CAISTGTSETNEQFF. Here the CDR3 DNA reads TGTGCCATCAGCACTGGGACTAGCGAGACCAATGAGCAGTTCTTC.

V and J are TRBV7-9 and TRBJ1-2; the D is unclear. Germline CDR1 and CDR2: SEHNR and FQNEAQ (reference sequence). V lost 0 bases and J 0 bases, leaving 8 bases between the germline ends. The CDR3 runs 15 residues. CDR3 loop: CASSLASQPNYGYTF. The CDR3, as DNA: TGTGCCAGCAGCTTAGCTTCACAGCCTAACTATGGCTACACCTTC.

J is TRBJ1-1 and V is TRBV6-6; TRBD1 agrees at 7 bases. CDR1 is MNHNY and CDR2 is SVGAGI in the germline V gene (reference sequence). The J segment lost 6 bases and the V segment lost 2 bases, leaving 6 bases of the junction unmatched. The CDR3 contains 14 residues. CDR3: CASSYDTGVAEAFF. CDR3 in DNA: TGTGCCAGCAGTTACGATACAGGGGTGGCTGAAGCTTTCTTT.

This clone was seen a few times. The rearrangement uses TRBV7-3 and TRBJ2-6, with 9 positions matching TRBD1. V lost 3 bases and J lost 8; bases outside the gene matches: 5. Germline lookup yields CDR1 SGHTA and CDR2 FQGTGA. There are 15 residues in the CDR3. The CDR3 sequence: CASSLDRGSTNVLTF. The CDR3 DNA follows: TGTGCCAGCAGCTTGGACAGGGGATCGACCAACGTCCTGACTTTC.

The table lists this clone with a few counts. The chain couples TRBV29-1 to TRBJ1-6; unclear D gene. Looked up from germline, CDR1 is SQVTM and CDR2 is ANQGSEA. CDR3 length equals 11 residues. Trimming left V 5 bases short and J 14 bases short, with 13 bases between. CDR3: CSVQRTGTLHF. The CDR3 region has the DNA TGCAGCGTTCAACGAACGGGGACCCTCCACTTT. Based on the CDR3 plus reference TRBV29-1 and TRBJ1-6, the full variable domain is SAVISQKPSRDICQRGTSLTIQCQVDSQVTMMFWYRQQPGQSLTLIATANQGSEATYESGFVIDKFPISRPNLTFSTLTVSNMSPEDSSIYLCSVQRTGTLHFGNGTRLTVT.

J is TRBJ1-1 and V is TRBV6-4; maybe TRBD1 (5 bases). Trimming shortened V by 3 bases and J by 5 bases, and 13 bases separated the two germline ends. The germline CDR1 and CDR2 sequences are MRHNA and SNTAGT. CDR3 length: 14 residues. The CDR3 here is CASSESGIRTEAFF. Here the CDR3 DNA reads TGTGCCAGCAGTGAATCAGGGATTCGAACTGAAGCTTTCTTT.

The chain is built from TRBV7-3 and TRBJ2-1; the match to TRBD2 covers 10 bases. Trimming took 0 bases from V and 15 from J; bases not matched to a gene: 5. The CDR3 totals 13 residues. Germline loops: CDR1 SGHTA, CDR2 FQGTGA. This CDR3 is CASSLTQGTSAFF. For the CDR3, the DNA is TGTGCCAGCAGCTTAACCCAAGGGACTAGCGCGTTCTTC.

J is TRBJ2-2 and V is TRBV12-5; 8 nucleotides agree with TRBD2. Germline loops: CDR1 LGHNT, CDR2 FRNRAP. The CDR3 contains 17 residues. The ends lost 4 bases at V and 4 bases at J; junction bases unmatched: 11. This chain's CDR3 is CASGSLGAGGVTGELFF. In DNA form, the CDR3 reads TGTGCTAGTGGTTCCCTAGGGGCGGGGGGAGTCACCGGGGAGCTGTTTTTT.

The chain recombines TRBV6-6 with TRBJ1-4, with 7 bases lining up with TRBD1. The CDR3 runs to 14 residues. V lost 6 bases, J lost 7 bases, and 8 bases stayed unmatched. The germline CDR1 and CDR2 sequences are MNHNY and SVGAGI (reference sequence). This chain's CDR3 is CASSPDRAGEKLFF. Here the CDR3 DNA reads TGTGCCAGCAGCCCAGACAGGGCTGGTGAAAAACTGTTTTTT.

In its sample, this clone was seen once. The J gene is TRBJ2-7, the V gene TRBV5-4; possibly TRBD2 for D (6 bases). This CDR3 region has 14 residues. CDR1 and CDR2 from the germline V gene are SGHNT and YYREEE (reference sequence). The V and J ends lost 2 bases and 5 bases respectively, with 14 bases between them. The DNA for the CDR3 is TGTGCCAGCAGCTTAAGGGAGGCCCGGGACGAGCAGTACTTC. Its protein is CASSLREARDEQYF.

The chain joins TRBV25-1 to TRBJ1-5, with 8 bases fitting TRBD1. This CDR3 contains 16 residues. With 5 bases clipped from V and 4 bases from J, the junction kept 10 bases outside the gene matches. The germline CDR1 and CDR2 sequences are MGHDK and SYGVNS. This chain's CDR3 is CASSPSLTGENQPQHF. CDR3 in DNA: TGTGCCAGCAGTCCAAGCCTGACAGGGGAAAATCAGCCCCAGCATTTT.

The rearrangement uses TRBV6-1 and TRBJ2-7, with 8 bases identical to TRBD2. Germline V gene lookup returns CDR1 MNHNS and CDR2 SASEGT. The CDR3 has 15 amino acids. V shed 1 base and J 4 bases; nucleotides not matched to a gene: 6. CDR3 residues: CASSEGGRKNYEQYF. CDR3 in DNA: TGTGCCAGCAGTGAAGGCGGGAGGAAGAATTACGAGCAGTACTTC.

The CDR3 sequence is CASSDYPQGEAFF. In DNA, the CDR3 is TGTGCCAGCAGTGACTACCCACAGGGAGAAGCTTTCTTT. The chain uses TRBV6-1 and TRBJ1-1; possible D gene TRBD1, 6 bases. This CDR3 is 13 amino acids long. Per the germline V gene, CDR1 is MNHNS and CDR2 is SASEGT. V was cut by 3 bases and J by 8 bases, with 13 bases left in between.

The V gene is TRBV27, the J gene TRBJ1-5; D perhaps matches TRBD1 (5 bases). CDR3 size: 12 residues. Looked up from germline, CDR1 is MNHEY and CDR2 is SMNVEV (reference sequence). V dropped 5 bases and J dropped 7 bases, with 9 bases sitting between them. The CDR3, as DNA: TGTGCCAGCAGTACCCGGGGGCAGCCCCAGCATTTT. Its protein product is CASSTRGQPQHF.